This TCR beta chain was sequenced in a study of Ad26.COV2.S vaccination and SARS-CoV-2 variants. Germline CDR1 MNHEY, CDR2 SVGAGI. The CDR3 loop spans 14 amino acids. Trimming pared 6 bases from V and 7 bases from J, leaving 18 bases between. Clones were sequenced by immunoSEQ multiplex PCR, and TCRdb holds only the in-frame ones, with some missing. The repertoire includes about 94,000 clones, under 90% of them detected once, and about 15% sits in the top ten. Sequencing used peripheral blood, obtained after recovery from COVID-19. V usage is TRBV6-5 and J usage is TRBJ1-1; a weak D match, TRBD1 (5 bases). This clonotype was sampled from a human donor who had recovered from COVID-19. DNA for the CDR3: TGTGCCAGCAGGGCAATAGGCTGGGGGGATGAAGCTTTCTTT. Amino acid sequence: CASRAIGWGDEAFF.